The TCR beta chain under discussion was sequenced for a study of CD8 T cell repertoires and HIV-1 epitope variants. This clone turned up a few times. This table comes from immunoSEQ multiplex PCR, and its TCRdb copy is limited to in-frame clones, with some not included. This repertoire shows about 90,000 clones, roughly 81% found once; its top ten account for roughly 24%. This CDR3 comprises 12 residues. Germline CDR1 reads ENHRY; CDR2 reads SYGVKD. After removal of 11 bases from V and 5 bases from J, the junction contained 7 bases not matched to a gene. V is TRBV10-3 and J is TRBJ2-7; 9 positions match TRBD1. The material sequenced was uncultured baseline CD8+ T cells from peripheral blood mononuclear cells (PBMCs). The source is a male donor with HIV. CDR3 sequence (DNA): TGTGCCTACCGGGACAGGGCGGACGAGCAGTACTTC. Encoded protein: CAYRDRADEQYF.